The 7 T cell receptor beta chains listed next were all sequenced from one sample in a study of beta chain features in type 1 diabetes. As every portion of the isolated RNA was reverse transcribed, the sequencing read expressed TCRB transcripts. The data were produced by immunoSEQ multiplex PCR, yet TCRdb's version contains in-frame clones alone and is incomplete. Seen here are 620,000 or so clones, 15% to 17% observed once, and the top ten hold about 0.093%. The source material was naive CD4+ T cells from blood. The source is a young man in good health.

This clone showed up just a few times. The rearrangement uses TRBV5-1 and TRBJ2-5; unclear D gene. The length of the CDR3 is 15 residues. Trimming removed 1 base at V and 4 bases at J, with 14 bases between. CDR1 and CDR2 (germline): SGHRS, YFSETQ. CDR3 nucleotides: TGCGCCAGCAGCTTGACGAAAGTAGCAGGAGAGACCCAGTACTTC. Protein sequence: CASSLTKVAGETQYF.

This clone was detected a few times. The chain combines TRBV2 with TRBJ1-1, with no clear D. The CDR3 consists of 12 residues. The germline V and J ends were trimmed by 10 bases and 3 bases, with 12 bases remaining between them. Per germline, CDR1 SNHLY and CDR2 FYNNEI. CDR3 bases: TGTGCCACCCATAAAGAGTACACTGAAGCTTTCTTT. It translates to CATHKEYTEAFF.

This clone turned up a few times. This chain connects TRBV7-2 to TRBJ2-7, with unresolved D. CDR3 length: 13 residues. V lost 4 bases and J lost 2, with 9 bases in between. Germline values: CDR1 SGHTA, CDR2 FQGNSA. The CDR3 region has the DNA TGTGCCAGCAGCTCCCGGACCACCTACGAGCAGTACTTC. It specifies CASSSRTTYEQYF.

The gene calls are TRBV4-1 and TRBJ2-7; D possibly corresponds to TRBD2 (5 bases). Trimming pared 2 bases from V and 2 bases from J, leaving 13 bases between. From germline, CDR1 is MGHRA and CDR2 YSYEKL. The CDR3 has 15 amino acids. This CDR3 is CASSQSRRGTYEQYF. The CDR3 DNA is TGCGCCAGCAGCCAATCTCGCCGGGGAACCTACGAGCAGTACTTC.

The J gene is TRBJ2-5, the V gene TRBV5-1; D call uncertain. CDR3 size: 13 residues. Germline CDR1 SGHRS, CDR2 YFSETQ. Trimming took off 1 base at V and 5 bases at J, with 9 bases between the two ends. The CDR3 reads CASSLTTEETQYF. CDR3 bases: TGCGCCAGCAGCTTGACCACTGAGGAGACCCAGTACTTC.

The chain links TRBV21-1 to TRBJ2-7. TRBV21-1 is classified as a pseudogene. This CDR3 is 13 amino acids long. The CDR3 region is CASSFTAFYEQYF. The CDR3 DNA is TGTGCCAGCAGTTTCACAGCGTTCTACGAGCAGTACTTC.

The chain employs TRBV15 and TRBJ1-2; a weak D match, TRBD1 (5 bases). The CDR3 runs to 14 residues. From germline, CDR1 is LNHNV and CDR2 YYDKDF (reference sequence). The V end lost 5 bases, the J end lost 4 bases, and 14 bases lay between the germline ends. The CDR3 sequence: CATSQSGGVYGYTF. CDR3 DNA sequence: TGTGCCACCAGCCAATCGGGGGGAGTCTATGGCTACACCTTC.